The entry below describes one T cell receptor (beta chain). This sample is drawn from a study of multiple sclerosis patients with progressive multifocal leukoencephalopathy. The overall study: Controls were natalizumab-treated multiple sclerosis patients who did not develop PML, sampled longitudinally.

TCRdb keeps only in-frame clones here, not all; method: immunoSEQ multiplex PCR. The table records tens of thousands of clones, around 89% of them present only once. Time point in this sample: before natalizumab initiation. T0 refers to blood drawn before natalizumab was first infused. This CDR3 contains 16 residues. V was pared by 1 base and J by 1 base, with 10 bases between. CDR1 is ENHRY, CDR2 SYGVKD, per germline. Sequenced: PBMCs. The V and J genes are TRBV10-3 and TRBJ2-2; possible D gene TRBD2, 5 bases. This clonotype originated in a human donor with multiple sclerosis. The CDR3 nucleotides read TGTGCCATCAGTGAGTTCGGGGTACTGAACACCGGGGAGCTGTTTTTT. Protein sequence: CAISEFGVLNTGELFF.